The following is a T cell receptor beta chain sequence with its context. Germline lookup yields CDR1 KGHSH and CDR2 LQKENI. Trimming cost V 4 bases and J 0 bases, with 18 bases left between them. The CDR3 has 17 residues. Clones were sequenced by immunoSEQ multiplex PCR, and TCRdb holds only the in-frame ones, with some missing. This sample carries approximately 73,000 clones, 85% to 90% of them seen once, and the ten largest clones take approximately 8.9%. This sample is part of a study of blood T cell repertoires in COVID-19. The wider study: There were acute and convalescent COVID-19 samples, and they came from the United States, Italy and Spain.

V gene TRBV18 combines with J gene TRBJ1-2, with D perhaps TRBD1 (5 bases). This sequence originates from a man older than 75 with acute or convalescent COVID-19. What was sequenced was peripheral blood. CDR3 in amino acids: CASSLQANPGSNYGYTF. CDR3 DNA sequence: TGTGCCAGCTCACTCCAGGCTAATCCAGGGTCTAACTATGGCTACACCTTC.